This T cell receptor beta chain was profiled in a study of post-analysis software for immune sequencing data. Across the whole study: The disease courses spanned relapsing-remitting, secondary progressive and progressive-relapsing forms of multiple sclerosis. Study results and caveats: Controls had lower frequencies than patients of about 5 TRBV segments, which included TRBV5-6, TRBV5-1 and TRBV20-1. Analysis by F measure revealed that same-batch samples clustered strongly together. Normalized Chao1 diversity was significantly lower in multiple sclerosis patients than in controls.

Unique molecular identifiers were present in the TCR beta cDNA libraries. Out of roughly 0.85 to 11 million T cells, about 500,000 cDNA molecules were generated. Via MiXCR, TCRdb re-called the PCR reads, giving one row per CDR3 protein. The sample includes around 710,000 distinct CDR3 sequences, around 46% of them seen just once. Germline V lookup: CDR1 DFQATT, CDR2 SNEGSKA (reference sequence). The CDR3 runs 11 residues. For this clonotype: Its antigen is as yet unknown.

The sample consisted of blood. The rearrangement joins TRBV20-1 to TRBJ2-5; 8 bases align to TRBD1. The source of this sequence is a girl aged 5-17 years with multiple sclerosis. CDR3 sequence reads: CSLRQGATQYF. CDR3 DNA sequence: TGCAGCCTAAGGCAGGGGGCGACGCAGTACTTC.